The present TCR beta chain was sequenced within a study of vaccination and CD4 T cells after COVID-19. Study-wide context: Stimulation of cells relied on overlapping spike peptides derived from SARS-CoV-2, HCoV-NL63, HCoV-OC43 and HCoV-229E.

This CDR3 is 15 amino acids long. Germline CDR1 is MNHEY and CDR2 is SVGAGI. Trimming removed 2 bases from V and 0 bases from J; junction bases left unmatched: 1. Oncomine TCR Beta short-read sequencing was applied to DNA from cultured CD4+ T cells. In this case, cultured CD4+ T cells provided the extracted genomic DNA. TCRdb reanalysed the PCR reads using MiXCR and keeps one entry per CDR3 protein. The table includes 9,500 to 15,000 distinct CDR3 sequences, around 21% detected once. Treatment defined: approximately 10-day PBMC culture with coronavirus spike peptide pools or control peptides (ViraFEST assay). This clonotype was seen more than once but under ten times. Its antigen is not known.

V is TRBV6-5 and J is TRBJ1-2; 9 bases fit TRBD1. This material consisted of CD4+ T cells from blood, cultured in vitro, taken before SARS-CoV-2 vaccination. This TCR derives from a human donor who received a COVID-19 vaccine. Here the CDR3 reads CASSYGTGSNYGYTF. For the CDR3, the DNA is TGTGCCAGCAGTTACGGGACAGGGTCTAACTATGGCTACACCTTC.